These T cell receptor beta chains were read from a single sample in a study of identical twins. TCRdb re-called the 5' RACE reads with MiXCR, one entry per CDR3 protein. The table lists about 720,000 distinct CDR3 sequences, approximately 18% of them singletons. The data were also submitted as part of a second study, on T cells expressing NK-cell markers.

What was sequenced was PBMCs. These receptors came from a woman aged 18 to 35 in good health. CDR3s include the opening cysteine and the closing phenylalanine or tryptophan.

j_call | v_call | cdr3_aa
TRBJ2-1 | TRBV6-1 | CASNKRGTSPRTEQFF
TRBJ2-7 | TRBV7-9 | CASSLPGQLSYEQYF
TRBJ2-7 | TRBV7-9 | CASSLAMYEQYF
TRBJ1-1 | TRBV5-1 | CASSRPTDRQDTEAFF
TRBJ1-1 | TRBV27 | CASSFSGPNTEAFF
TRBJ1-1 | TRBV29-1 | CSVEFSDTEAFF
TRBJ1-5 | TRBV12-3/TRBV12-4 | CASSRDRSDQPQHF
TRBJ2-7 | TRBV5-1 | CASSPTVTYEQYF
TRBJ1-4 | TRBV6-1 | CASSFGTATNEKLFF
TRBJ2-7 | TRBV18 | CASSPRAGASSYEQYF